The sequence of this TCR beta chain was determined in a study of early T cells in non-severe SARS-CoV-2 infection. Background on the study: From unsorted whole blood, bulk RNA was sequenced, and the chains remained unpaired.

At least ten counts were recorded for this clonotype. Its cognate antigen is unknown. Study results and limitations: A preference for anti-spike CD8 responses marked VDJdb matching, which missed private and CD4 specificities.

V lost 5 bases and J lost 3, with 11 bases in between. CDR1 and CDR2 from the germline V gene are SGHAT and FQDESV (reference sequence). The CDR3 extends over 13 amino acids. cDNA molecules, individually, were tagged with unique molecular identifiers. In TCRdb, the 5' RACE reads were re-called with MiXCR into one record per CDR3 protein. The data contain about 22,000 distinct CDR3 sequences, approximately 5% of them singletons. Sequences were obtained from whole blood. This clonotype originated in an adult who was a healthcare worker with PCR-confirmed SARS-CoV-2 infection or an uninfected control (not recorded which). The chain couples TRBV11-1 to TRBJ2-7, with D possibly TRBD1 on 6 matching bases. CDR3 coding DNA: TGTGCCAGCAGCCCCGGGACACTCTACGAGCAGTACTTC. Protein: CASSPGTLYEQYF.